These T cell receptor beta chains were read from a single sample in a study of cytomegalovirus exposure and HLA in healthy donors. The table came from immunoSEQ multiplex PCR; TCRdb's copy has only in-frame clones and leaves some out. The sample yields around 140,000 clones, roughly 10% seen once. The material sequenced was PBMCs. The source of these receptors is a man aged 45-65 years in good health and CMV-seronegative. The CDR3 runs from the conserved cysteine through the conserved F or W. A clone size is listed for some rows: how often the clone was seen (once, few, many), or a class if it is expanded.

TRBV27,NA,TRBJ1-4,CASTPRGFGEKLFF
TRBV5-1,few,TRBJ2-3,CASSLGQGGDTQYF
TRBV7-9,few,TRBJ2-2,CASSFPVAGVTGELFF
TRBV7-6,many,TRBJ2-5,CASRRALAAQETQYF
TRBV30,NA,TRBJ1-5,CAWSVGGAPNQPQHF
TRBV5-1,NA,TRBJ2-1,CASSYYSRTSGVYNEQFF
TRBV5-1,NA,TRBJ2-2,CASSLQGYSTGELFF
TRBV27,few,TRBJ2-2,CASSFSSSGARTGELFF
TRBV5-1,NA,TRBJ1-1,CASSRDGGGDTEAFF
TRBV7-9,few,TRBJ2-3,CASSLQGTDTQYF
TRBV6-5,NA,TRBJ2-7,CASRGGPHEQYF
TRBV27,few,TRBJ2-7,CASSSRRQGGPYEQYF
TRBV28,NA,TRBJ1-2,CASSSPRREANYGYTF
TRBV30,few,TRBJ1-1,CAWFGPVRGTEAFF
TRBV7-3,few,TRBJ2-2,CASSYGLAGGSGELFF
TRBV10-3,few,TRBJ2-7,CAISAEVSGSYEQYF
TRBV7-2,NA,TRBJ2-7,CASSFDRGPYEQYF
TRBV6-1,NA,TRBJ2-7,CASSEAAVSSSYEQYF
TRBV5-1,NA,TRBJ1-5,CASSGEGRGDQPQHF
TRBV30,few,TRBJ2-2,CAWSHIGGADTGELFF